This T cell receptor (beta chain) derives from a study of blood T cells in healthy people across ages. General study results and limits: The study found more naive CD4+ cells and higher diversity in long-lived than aged donors.

This CDR3 region has 14 residues. Germline assignment: CDR1 ENHRY and CDR2 SYGVKD. Germline trimming cut 5 bases from V and 2 bases from J; bases unmatched to any gene: 3. A second PCR, run for about 7 to 11 cycles, used a sample-barcoded 5' primer plus a J-beta primer mix. Samples each returned at least 3 million CDR3-containing paired-end reads. In TCRdb, the 5' RACE reads were re-called with MiXCR into one record per CDR3 protein. The sample lists a few hundred thousand distinct CDR3 sequences, around 27% seen once, with approximately 28% in the top ten. In regard to this clonotype: Its target is not known.

The rearrangement links TRBV10-3 to TRBJ1-5; 7 bases agree with TRBD1. Material: blood. The receptor was isolated from a woman aged 70-85 years in good health. The CDR3 protein is CAISPGQRNQPQHF. DNA for the CDR3: TGTGCCATCAGTCCGGGACAGCGCAATCAGCCCCAGCATTTT.